The clone carrying this T cell receptor (beta chain) was detected a few times. Its specificity is unknown. The data originate from a study of cytomegalovirus exposure and HLA in healthy donors. Findings and caveats of the study: A later analysis reported that several of the most significant clusters appeared to be linked to common viral pathogens, among them Epstein-Barr virus. Equally common other TCR beta chains were less clonally expanded than HLA-associated ones, a later analysis found. Upon later analysis, TCR association rates were observed to vary by HLA locus, being highest for DRB1 and lowest for HLA-C.

In germline, CDR1 is LGHNA, CDR2 YSLEER. This CDR3 has 15 amino acids. The V gene end was trimmed by 3 bases and the J gene end by 5 bases; junction bases not matched to a gene: 6. This PCR relied on a set of 60 Vbeta primers and 13 Jbeta primers. In the authors' workflow: A later analysis counted 80 million or so unique TCR beta chains, around 11 million shared. TCRdb keeps only in-frame clones here, not all; method: immunoSEQ multiplex PCR. The V and J calls and clone size are taken from that table; D and trimming were inferred from the DNA. This repertoire shows around 120,000 clones, about 80% found once; its top ten account for 2.5%.

The V gene is TRBV4-3, the J gene TRBJ1-5; TRBD1 matches at 8 bases. The TCR was taken from a young man in good health and CMV-seronegative. Sequencing used PBMCs. CDR3 region: CASSHDRGDYQPQHF. The CDR3 DNA is TGCGCCAGCAGCCACGACAGGGGCGATTATCAGCCCCAGCATTTT.